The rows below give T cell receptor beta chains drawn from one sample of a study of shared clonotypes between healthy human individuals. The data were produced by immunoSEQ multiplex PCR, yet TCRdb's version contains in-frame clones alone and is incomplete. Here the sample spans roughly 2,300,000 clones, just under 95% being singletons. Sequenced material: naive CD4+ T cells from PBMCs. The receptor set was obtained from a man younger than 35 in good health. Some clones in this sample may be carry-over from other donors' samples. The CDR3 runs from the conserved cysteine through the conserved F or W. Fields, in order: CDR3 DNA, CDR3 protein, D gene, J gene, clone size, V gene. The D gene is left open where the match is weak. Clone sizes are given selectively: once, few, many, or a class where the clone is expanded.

TGTGCCAGCAGCGTAGTCGGAGCGGGAGGGCCCTGGGAGCAGTTCTTC CASSVVGAGGPWEQFF TRBD2 TRBJ2-1 . TRBV9
TGTGCCTGGAGGAGGGGACTCCCTGGAAACACCATATATTTT CAWRRGLPGNTIYF . TRBJ1-3 few TRBV30
TGTGCCAGCAGTGAAGCGCAGGGCAGGGGGCGGAATCAGCCCCAGCATTTT CASSEAQGRGRNQPQHF TRBD1 TRBJ1-5 once TRBV2
TGTGCCAGCAGTGAATACTCCGCGCGGAGAGCTAACTATGGCTACACCTTC CASSEYSARRANYGYTF . TRBJ1-2 . TRBV25-1
TGTGCCAGCAGCTTCAGAAGCGGAGACTACGAGCAGTACTTC CASSFRSGDYEQYF . TRBJ2-7 . TRBV7-2
TGTGCCAGCACGGGAGAAACCTACGAGCAGTACTTC CASTGETYEQYF . TRBJ2-7 . TRBV2
TGCGCCAGCAGCTTGGCCGGGGGTGAGGGGCAAGAGACCCAGTACTTC CASSLAGGEGQETQYF . TRBJ2-5 . TRBV5-1
TGTGCCAGCAGTGGTCTAGCGGGTGCTTATGAGCAGTTCTTC CASSGLAGAYEQFF TRBD2 TRBJ2-1 once TRBV6-4
TGTGCCAGCAGCTTACCTAGCCTGGGGAACATTCAGTACTTC CASSLPSLGNIQYF . TRBJ2-4 once TRBV7-9
TGTGCCAGCAGCGTAGGGCTAGCGGACAGGAACACCGGGGAGCTGTTTTTT CASSVGLADRNTGELFF . TRBJ2-2 . TRBV9
TGCAGCGTTAATGAGGGCAGTAATGAAAAACTGTTTTTT CSVNEGSNEKLFF . TRBJ1-4 once TRBV29-1
TGTGCCAGCAGTTTGGCTAACACTGAAGCTTTCTTT CASSLANTEAFF . TRBJ1-1 . TRBV28
TGTGCCACCCAAACAGGGGACCTTGCAACTAATGAAAAACTGTTTTTT CATQTGDLATNEKLFF TRBD1 TRBJ1-4 . TRBV7-9
TGTGCCAGCTCACGAATCTCCCAAGAGACCCAGTACTTC CASSRISQETQYF . TRBJ2-5 few TRBV18
TGTGCCAGCAGTTTATTTGGGCTAGCGGGAGGGCCGAGGGAGCTGTTTTTT CASSLFGLAGGPRELFF TRBD2 TRBJ2-2 few TRBV27
TGTGCCAGCAGCTTAGCATCTGTTTTCACAGATACGCAGTATTTT CASSLASVFTDTQYF . TRBJ2-3 . TRBV7-2
TGTGCCTGCACCAATATCGCGGAATATCAGCCCCAGCATTTT CACTNIAEYQPQHF . TRBJ1-5 . TRBV28